This TCR beta chain originates from a study of T cell changes during pregnancy in multiple sclerosis. Profiled with immunoSEQ multiplex PCR; TCRdb holds only in-frame clones, not every one. The table lists 39,000 or so clones, around 90% of them singletons. CDR1 is SGHRS, CDR2 YFSETQ, per germline. Trimming at V came to 4 bases and at J to 5 bases, leaving 6 bases not matched to a gene. The CDR3 has 15 residues. The receptor was derived from a female donor in good health, enrolled as a control in a pregnancy study. The chain carries TRBV5-1 and TRBJ2-5, with 12 bases aligning to TRBD1. The material sequenced was CD4+ T cells from peripheral blood mononuclear cells, taken after pregnancy. CDR3: CASSPGQGALETQYF. The CDR3 coding sequence is TGCGCCAGCAGCCCGGGACAGGGGGCTCTCGAGACCCAGTACTTC.